This T cell receptor (beta chain) was sequenced for a study of CDR3 diversity in severe acne. The CDR3 is 17 amino acids. Germline V gene data show CDR1 as ENHRY and CDR2 as SYGVKD. The trim removed 6 bases at V and 7 bases at J, leaving 11 bases unmatched. One entry per CDR3 protein results from TCRdb running MiXCR on the PCR reads. The sample shows more than 70,000 distinct CDR3 sequences, 45% to 50% of them seen only once. Sequencing input: blood. This chain joins TRBV10-3 and TRBJ2-3; 15 nucleotides align to TRBD2. The clonotype comes from a male donor in good health, serving as a control. This chain's CDR3 is CAISKSGTSGRWHTQYF. CDR3 DNA: TGTGCCATCAGCAAGTCCGGGACTAGCGGGAGGTGGCATACGCAGTATTTT.